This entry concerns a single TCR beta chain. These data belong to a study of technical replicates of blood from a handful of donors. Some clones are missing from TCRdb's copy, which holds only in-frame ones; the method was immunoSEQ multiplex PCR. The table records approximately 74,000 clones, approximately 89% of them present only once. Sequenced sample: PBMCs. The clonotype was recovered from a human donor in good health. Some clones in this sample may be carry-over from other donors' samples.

CDR3 region: CASSERGGGSEQYF. For the CDR3, the DNA is TGTGCCAGCAGTGAACGCGGCGGGGGGAGTGAGCAGTACTTC. The chain uses TRBV2 and TRBJ2-7; 8 bases are shared with TRBD2. The CDR3 extends over 14 amino acids. Germline CDR1 is SNHLY and CDR2 is FYNNEI. With 2 bases clipped from V and 7 bases from J, the junction kept 7 bases outside the gene matches.